This record concerns one T cell receptor (beta chain) sequence. Generated by immunoSEQ multiplex PCR, the TCRdb table keeps only in-frame clones and is missing some. The sample lists about 280,000 clones, over 75% occurring once. The sample originates from a study of blood T cell repertoires in COVID-19. Across the study: COVID-19 samples, acute and convalescent, were from the United States, Italy and Spain. PBMCs, B-cell-depleted T cells, or T cells were the source of the cDNA or gDNA that made up the material.

CDR1 is LNHDA and CDR2 is SQIVND in the germline V gene (reference sequence). There are 11 residues in the CDR3. The germline V and J ends were trimmed by 4 bases and 4 bases, with 4 bases remaining between them. The chain employs TRBV19 and TRBJ1-2, with D unresolved. The source is a man aged 50-60 years with active or convalescent COVID-19. Sequencing input: peripheral blood. CDR3 nucleotide sequence: TGTGCCAGTAGTACCAGCTATGGCTACACCTTC. Translated, it gives CASSTSYGYTF.